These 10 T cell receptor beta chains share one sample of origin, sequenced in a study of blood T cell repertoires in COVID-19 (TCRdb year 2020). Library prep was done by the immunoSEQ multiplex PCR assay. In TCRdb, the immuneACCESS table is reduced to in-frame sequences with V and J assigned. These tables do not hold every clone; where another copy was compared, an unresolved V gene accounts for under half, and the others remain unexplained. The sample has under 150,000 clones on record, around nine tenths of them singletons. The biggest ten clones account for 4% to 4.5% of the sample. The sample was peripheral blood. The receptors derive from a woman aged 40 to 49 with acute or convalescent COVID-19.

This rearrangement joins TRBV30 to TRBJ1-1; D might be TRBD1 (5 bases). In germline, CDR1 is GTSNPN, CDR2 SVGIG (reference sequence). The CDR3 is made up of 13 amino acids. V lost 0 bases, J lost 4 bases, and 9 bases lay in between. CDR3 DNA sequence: TGTGCCTGGAGTGTTGTAAGGGGCACTGAAGCTTTCTTT. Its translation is CAWSVVRGTEAFF.

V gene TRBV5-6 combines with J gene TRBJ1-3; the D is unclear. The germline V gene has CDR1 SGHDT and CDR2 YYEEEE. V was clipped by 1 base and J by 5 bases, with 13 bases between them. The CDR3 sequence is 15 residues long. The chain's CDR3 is CASSLTWSQRNTIYF. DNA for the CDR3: TGTGCCAGCAGCTTGACGTGGTCACAGAGAAACACCATATATTTT.

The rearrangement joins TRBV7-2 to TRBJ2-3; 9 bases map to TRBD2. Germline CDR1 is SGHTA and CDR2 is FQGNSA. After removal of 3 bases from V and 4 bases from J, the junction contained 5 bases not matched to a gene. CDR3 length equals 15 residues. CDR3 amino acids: CASSFAGGQSDTQYF. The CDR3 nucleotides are TGTGCCAGCAGCTTCGCGGGGGGGCAATCAGATACGCAGTATTTT.

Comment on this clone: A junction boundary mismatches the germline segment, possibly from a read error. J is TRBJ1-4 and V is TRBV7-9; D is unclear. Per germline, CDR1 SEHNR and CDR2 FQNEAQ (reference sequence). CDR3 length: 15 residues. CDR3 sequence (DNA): TGTGCCAACAGCTTAGGTGGCCAGAATAATGAAAAACTGTTTTTT. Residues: CANSLGGQNNEKLFF.

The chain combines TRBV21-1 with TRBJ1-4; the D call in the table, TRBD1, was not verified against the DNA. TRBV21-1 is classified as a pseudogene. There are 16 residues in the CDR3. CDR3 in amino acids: CASSPRSPQGNEKLFF. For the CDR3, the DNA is TGTGCCAGCAGCCCCCGGAGCCCACAGGGTAATGAAAAACTGTTTTTT.

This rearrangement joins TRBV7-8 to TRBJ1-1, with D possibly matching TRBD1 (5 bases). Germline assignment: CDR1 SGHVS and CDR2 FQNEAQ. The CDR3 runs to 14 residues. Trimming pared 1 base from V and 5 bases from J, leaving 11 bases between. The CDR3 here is CASSLVLQVTEAFF. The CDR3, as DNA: TGTGCCAGCAGCTTAGTGTTACAGGTGACTGAAGCTTTCTTT.

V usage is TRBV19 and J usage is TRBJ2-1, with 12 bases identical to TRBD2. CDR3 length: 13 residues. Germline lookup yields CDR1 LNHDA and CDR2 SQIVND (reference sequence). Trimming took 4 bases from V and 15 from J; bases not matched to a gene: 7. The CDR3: CASSRLAGEQRFF. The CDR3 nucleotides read TGTGCCAGTAGTAGACTAGCGGGAGAGCAGAGGTTCTTC.

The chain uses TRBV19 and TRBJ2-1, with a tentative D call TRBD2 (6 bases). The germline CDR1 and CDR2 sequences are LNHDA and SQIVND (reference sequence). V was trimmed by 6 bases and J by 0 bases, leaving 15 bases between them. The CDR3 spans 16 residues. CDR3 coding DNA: TGTGCCAGTAGCCTCGTGCGGGGTGGCTCCTACAATGAGCAGTTCTTC. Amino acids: CASSLVRGGSYNEQFF. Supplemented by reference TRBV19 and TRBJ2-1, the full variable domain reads DGGITQSPKYLFRKEGQNVTLSCEQNLNHDAMYWYRQDPGQGLRLIYYSQIVNDFQKGDIAEGYSVSREKKESFPLTVTSAQKNPTAFYLCASSLVRGGSYNEQFFGPGTRLTVL.

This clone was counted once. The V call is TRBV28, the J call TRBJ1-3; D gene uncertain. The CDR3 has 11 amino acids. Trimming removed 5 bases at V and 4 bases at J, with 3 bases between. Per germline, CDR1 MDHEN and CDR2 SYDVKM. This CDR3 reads CASSLGNTIYF. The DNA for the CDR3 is TGTGCCAGCAGTCTGGGAAACACCATATATTTT.

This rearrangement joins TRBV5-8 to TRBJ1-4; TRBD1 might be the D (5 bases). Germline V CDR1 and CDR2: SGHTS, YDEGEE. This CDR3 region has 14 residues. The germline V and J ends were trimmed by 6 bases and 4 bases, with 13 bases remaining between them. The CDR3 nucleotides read TGTGCCAGCACCTGGGGAGGGGATAATGAAAAACTGTTTTTT. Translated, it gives CASTWGGDNEKLFF.